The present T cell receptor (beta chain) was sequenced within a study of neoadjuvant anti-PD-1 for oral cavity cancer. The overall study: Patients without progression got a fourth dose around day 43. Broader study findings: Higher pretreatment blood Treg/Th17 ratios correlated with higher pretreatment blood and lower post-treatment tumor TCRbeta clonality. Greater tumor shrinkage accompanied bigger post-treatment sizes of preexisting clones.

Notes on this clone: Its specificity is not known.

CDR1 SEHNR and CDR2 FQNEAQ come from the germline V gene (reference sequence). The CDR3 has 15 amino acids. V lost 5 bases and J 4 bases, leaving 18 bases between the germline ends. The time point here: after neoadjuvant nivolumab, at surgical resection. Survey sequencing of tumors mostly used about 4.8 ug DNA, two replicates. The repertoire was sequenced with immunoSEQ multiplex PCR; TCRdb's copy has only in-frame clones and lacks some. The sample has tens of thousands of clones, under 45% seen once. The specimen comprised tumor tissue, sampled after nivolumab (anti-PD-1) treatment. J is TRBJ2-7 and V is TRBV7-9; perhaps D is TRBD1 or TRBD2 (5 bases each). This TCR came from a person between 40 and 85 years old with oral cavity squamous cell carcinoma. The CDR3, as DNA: TGTGCCAGCAGCCGAGGGGATATTTCTCAGTACGAGCAGTACTTC. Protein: CASSRGDISQYEQYF.